This is a list of T cell receptor beta chains from one sample in a study of CD8 T cells in Susac syndrome. MiXCR, applied by TCRdb to the immunoSEQ multiplex PCR reads, yields one record per CDR3 protein. The sample holds roughly 180,000 distinct CDR3 sequences; just under 95% are singletons and the top ten take roughly 0.13%. Sequenced: CD4+ T cells from PBMCs. The receptor source for this set is a human donor in good health. Both conserved end residues are part of each CDR3. The order of the fields is clone size, J gene, D gene, V gene, CDR3 protein, CDR3 DNA. A D gene is named only where the DNA matches it firmly. The size field is filled for only some rows; it gives once, few, many or a size class.

size: NA; J: TRBJ2-7; D: TRBD1; V: TRBV12-3/TRBV12-4; CDR3: CASSPDRASYEQYF; DNA: TGTGCCAGCAGCCCCGACAGGGCCTCCTACGAGCAGTACTTC
size: few; J: TRBJ2-5; D: NA; V: TRBV12-3/TRBV12-4; CDR3: CASSFVRGETQYF; DNA: TGTGCCAGCAGTTTCGTTAGGGGAGAGACCCAGTACTTC
size: NA; J: TRBJ2-3; D: NA; V: TRBV20-1; CDR3: CSAPGSEHDTQYF; DNA: TGCAGTGCCCCGGGTAGCGAGCACGATACGCAGTATTTT
size: once; J: TRBJ2-5; D: TRBD2; V: TRBV5-6; CDR3: CASSTTTSGAETQYF; DNA: TGTGCCAGCAGCACGACGACTAGCGGCGCTGAGACCCAGTACTTC
size: NA; J: TRBJ2-5; D: NA; V: TRBV3-1; CDR3: CASSPRLVAQETQYF; DNA: TGTGCCAGCAGCCCCAGACTAGTGGCTCAAGAGACCCAGTACTTC
size: once; J: TRBJ2-1; D: NA; V: TRBV19; CDR3: CASSISLNNEQFF; DNA: TGTGCCAGTAGTATTTCACTGAACAATGAGCAGTTCTTC
size: NA; J: TRBJ1-4; D: TRBD1; V: TRBV25-1; CDR3: CASSGAGGYEKLFF; DNA: TGTGCCAGCAGTGGGGCAGGGGGCTATGAAAAACTGTTTTTT
size: NA; J: TRBJ2-5; D: TRBD2; V: TRBV15; CDR3: CATSGAGGPSTQYF; DNA: TGTGCCACCAGCGGAGCGGGGGGGCCTTCCACCCAGTACTTC
size: NA; J: TRBJ1-1; D: NA; V: TRBV20-1; CDR3: CSAGSHEGFTEAFF; DNA: TGCAGTGCTGGTAGTCATGAGGGGTTCACTGAAGCTTTCTTT
size: NA; J: TRBJ2-7; D: NA; V: TRBV13; CDR3: CASSLSLASDEQYF; DNA: TGTGCCAGCAGCTTAAGTCTAGCGAGTGATGAGCAGTACTTC
size: NA; J: TRBJ2-6; D: NA; V: TRBV6-2/TRBV6-3; CDR3: CASRDNEVSGANVLTF; DNA: TGTGCCAGCAGAGATAATGAGGTCTCTGGGGCCAACGTCCTGACTTTC
size: NA; J: TRBJ2-7; D: TRBD2; V: TRBV6-5; CDR3: CASRRGGRSDEQYF; DNA: TGTGCCAGCAGACGGGGGGGACGCTCGGACGAGCAGTACTTC
size: NA; J: TRBJ2-1; D: NA; V: TRBV12-3/TRBV12-4; CDR3: CASSPGGFYNEQFF; DNA: TGTGCCAGCAGCCCCGGAGGGTTCTACAATGAGCAGTTCTTC
size: NA; J: TRBJ1-5; D: NA; V: TRBV20-1; CDR3: CSARGAVSNQPQHF; DNA: TGCAGTGCTAGAGGGGCGGTTAGCAATCAGCCCCAGCATTTT
size: few; J: TRBJ1-1; D: NA; V: TRBV15; CDR3: CATSRGQGGTEAFF; DNA: TGTGCCACCAGCAGAGGCCAGGGCGGCACTGAAGCTTTCTTT
size: NA; J: TRBJ2-7; D: TRBD2; V: TRBV3-1; CDR3: CASSRGPGGSYEQYF; DNA: TGTGCCAGCAGCCGAGGACCGGGAGGATCCTACGAGCAGTACTTC